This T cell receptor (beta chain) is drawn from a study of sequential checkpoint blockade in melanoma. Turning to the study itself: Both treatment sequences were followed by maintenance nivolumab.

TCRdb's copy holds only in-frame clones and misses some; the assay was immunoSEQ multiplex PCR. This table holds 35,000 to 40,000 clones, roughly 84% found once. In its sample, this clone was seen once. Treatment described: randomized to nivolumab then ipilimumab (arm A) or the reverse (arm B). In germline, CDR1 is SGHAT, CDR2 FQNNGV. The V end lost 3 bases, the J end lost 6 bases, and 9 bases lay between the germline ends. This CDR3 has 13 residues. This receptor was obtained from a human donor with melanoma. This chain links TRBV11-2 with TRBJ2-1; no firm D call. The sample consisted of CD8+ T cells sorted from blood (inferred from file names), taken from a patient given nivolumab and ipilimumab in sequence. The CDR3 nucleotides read TGTGCCAGCAGCTTCGTTCGAGTCAATGAGCAGTTCTTC. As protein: CASSFVRVNEQFF. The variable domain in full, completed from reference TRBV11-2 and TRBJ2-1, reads EAGVAQSPRYKIIEKRQSVAFWCNPISGHATLYWYQQILGQGPKLLIQFQNNGVVDDSQLPKDRFSAERLKGVDSTLKIQPAKLEDSAVYLCASSFVRVNEQFFGPGTRLTVL.